Each of the 7 T cell receptor beta chains below was sequenced from the same sample in a study of blood T cells in healthy people across ages. The use of a sample-barcoded 5' primer and a J-beta primer mix characterized a second PCR of about 6 to 11 cycles. TCRdb reprocessed the 5' RACE reads via MiXCR and lists one record per CDR3 protein. Among about 1.8 million distinct CDR3 sequences listed, 49% were seen once. Material for sequencing was blood. All receptors derive from a woman in her thirties or forties in good health.

This sequence joins TRBV12-3 or TRBV12-4 and TRBJ1-2; a weak D match, TRBD1 (5 bases). The V end was cut by 6 bases, the J end by 3 bases, with 14 bases between. The CDR3 runs to 14 residues. The CDR3 DNA is TGTGCCAGCAGGGCGACAGCGGCGGACTATGGCTACACCTTC. This encodes CASRATAADYGYTF.

This clonotype has a handful of counts. The chain carries TRBV7-2 and TRBJ2-1, with D possibly being TRBD2 (5 bases). V lost 4 bases and J 4 bases, leaving 20 bases between the germline ends. CDR1 SGHTA and CDR2 FQGNSA come from the germline V gene. CDR3 length equals 17 residues. The CDR3 sequence is CASSSILLSGLYNEQFF. In DNA, the CDR3 is TGTGCCAGCAGCTCTATATTACTAAGCGGATTATACAATGAGCAGTTCTTC.

The gene calls are TRBV7-2 and TRBJ2-7, with 13 nucleotides matching TRBD2. The CDR3 is made up of 19 amino acids. Unmatched junction bases numbered 18, after V lost 3 bases and J lost 7 bases. Germline lookup yields CDR1 SGHTA and CDR2 FQGNSA. Here the CDR3 reads CASSFPGTSGARSYNEQYF. The CDR3 DNA reads as TGTGCCAGCAGCTTCCCCGGGACTAGCGGGGCCCGCTCCTACAATGAGCAGTACTTC.

CDR3: CASRGDDIGNHGYTF. For the CDR3, the DNA is TGTGCCAGCAGGGGGGACGACATCGGGAACCATGGCTACACCTTC. The V and J genes are TRBV28 and TRBJ1-2; possibly TRBD1 for D (5 bases). The germline gives CDR1 MDHEN, CDR2 SYDVKM. This CDR3 is built from 15 residues. V was pared by 6 bases and J by 6 bases, with 20 bases between.

The V call is TRBV20-1, the J call TRBJ2-3; a possible D gene is TRBD2 (6 bases). Germline-derived CDR1 and CDR2 are DFQATT and SNEGSKA (reference sequence). Trimming took 6 bases from V and 3 from J, leaving 16 bases between them. This CDR3 region has 14 residues. In nucleotides, the CDR3 is TGCAGTGCCGGGACTCTACTAAGGACAGATACGCAGTATTTT. It is translated as CSAGTLLRTDTQYF.

The chain couples TRBV4-3 to TRBJ1-5; a possible D gene is TRBD1 (5 bases). The CDR3 contains 14 residues. Germline V lookup: CDR1 LGHNA, CDR2 YSLEER. The V gene lost 0 bases and the J gene lost 7 bases, with 10 bases spanning the gap. In nucleotides, the CDR3 is TGCGCCAGCAGCCAAGAATTAAGGGGCCAGCCCCAGCATTTT. Protein product: CASSQELRGQPQHF.

This clonotype has just a few counts. The chain's CDR3 is CASSFEVVEIAKNIQYF. DNA for the CDR3: TGTGCCAGCAGTTTTGAAGTCGTCGAGATAGCCAAAAACATTCAGTACTTC. This sequence joins TRBV12-3 or TRBV12-4 and TRBJ2-4; no clear D gene. The CDR3 is 17 amino acids. Between the trimmed V and J ends, which lost 3 bases and 0 bases, there was a span of 15 bases.